A single sample gave rise to the 19 T cell receptor beta chains below, sequenced in a study of blood T cell repertoires in COVID-19. Measured with immunoSEQ multiplex PCR; TCRdb has only the in-frame clones, and not every one. The profile shows 130,000 to 150,000 clones, about 90% of them singletons. Sequenced: peripheral blood. The receptors were sampled from a human donor in a cohort sampled during active COVID-19.

The chain recombines TRBV9 with TRBJ1-6; 9 bases agree with TRBD1. Germline trimming cut 4 bases from V and 8 bases from J; bases unmatched to any gene: 13. Per germline, CDR1 SGDLS and CDR2 YYNGEE. The CDR3 is made up of 17 amino acids. The CDR3 here is CASSLGQGTLLDSPLHF. The CDR3 nucleotides are TGTGCCAGCAGCTTGGGACAGGGCACCCTCTTGGATTCACCCCTCCACTTT.

In this sample, this clone turned up a few times. The identical CDR3 is also encoded by other nucleotide sequences in the sample. The V call is TRBV7-3, the J call TRBJ2-5; weak D call: TRBD2 (6 bases). Germline lookup yields CDR1 SGHTA and CDR2 FQGTGA. The CDR3 extends over 14 amino acids. V was pared by 3 bases and J by 5 bases, with 13 bases between. The CDR3 region is CASSFSSGGETQYF. For the CDR3, the DNA is TGTGCCAGCAGCTTCAGTAGCGGCGGCGAGACCCAGTACTTC.

The chain is built from TRBV25-1 and TRBJ1-2, with 7 bases identical to TRBD1. Unmatched junction bases numbered 3, after V lost 4 bases and J lost 4 bases. Germline loops: CDR1 MGHDK, CDR2 SYGVNS. The CDR3 length is 13 residues. CDR3 in DNA: TGTGCCAGCAGTGGGGGACAGTTCTATGGCTACACCTTC. Translating gives CASSGGQFYGYTF.

In this sample, this clone turned up once. The chain links TRBV19 to TRBJ1-5; tentatively, D is TRBD1 (6 bases). This CDR3 comprises 14 residues. V lost 3 bases, J lost 7 bases, and 13 bases lay in between. Looked up from germline, CDR1 is LNHDA and CDR2 is SQIVND (reference sequence). In nucleotides, the CDR3 is TGTGCCAGTAGTATGCGAACCAGGGGACAGCCCCAGCATTTT. Residues: CASSMRTRGQPQHF.

The V gene is TRBV27, the J gene TRBJ2-6; 9 bases align to TRBD1. The CDR3 is made up of 16 amino acids. Germline trimming cut 6 bases from V and 3 bases from J; bases unmatched to any gene: 6. Germline V gene lookup returns CDR1 MNHEY and CDR2 SMNVEV (reference sequence). The CDR3, as DNA: TGTGCCAGCAGCGGACAGGGGCAGGTTGGGGCCAACGTCCTGACTTTC. Residues: CASSGQGQVGANVLTF. Filled out from reference TRBV27 and TRBJ2-6, the complete variable domain reads EAQVTQNPRYLITVTGKKLTVTCSQNMNHEYMSWYRQDPGLGLRQIYYSMNVEVTDKGDVPEGYKVSRKEKRNFPLILESPSPNQTSLYFCASSGQGQVGANVLTFGAGSRLTVL.

This clone has a handful of counts. V gene TRBV4-2 combines with J gene TRBJ1-1; maybe TRBD1 (5 bases). The CDR3 contains 18 residues. Trimming took 1 base from V and 3 from J, leaving 21 bases between them. CDR1 and CDR2 (germline): LGHNA, YNFKEQ. CDR3 loop: CASSQGTIRQPLDTEAFF. The CDR3 DNA sequence: TGTGCCAGCAGCCAAGGGACCATACGACAGCCTCTGGACACTGAAGCTTTCTTT.

The chain uses TRBV29-1 and TRBJ2-7; TRBD2 agrees at 10 bases. The CDR3 has 15 amino acids. In germline, CDR1 is SQVTM, CDR2 ANQGSEA. V trimming: 7 bases; J trimming: 3 bases; junction bases outside the gene matches: 12. DNA for the CDR3: TGCAGCGCCCTAGGAGTAGCGGGAGGATTCTACGAGCAGTACTTC. Translated: CSALGVAGGFYEQYF.

The CDR3 protein is CASSQGQGAKNYGYTF. The CDR3 DNA follows: TGTGCCAGCAGCCAGGGACAGGGGGCCAAAAACTATGGCTACACCTTC. V is TRBV5-4 and J is TRBJ1-2; the match to TRBD1 covers 12 bases. Trimming cost V 4 bases and J 2 bases; bases outside gene matches: 6. Germline assignment: CDR1 SGHNT and CDR2 YYREEE (reference sequence). This CDR3 contains 16 residues.

The chain employs TRBV5-6 and TRBJ2-1, with 9 positions matching TRBD2. V lost 0 bases to trimming and J lost 6 bases; unmatched junction nucleotides: 1. This CDR3 spans 14 amino acids. The germline V gene has CDR1 SGHDT and CDR2 YYEEEE. CDR3 in DNA: TGTGCCAGCAGCTTGGGACTAGCGGTCAATGAGCAGTTCTTC. Encoded protein: CASSLGLAVNEQFF.

As to this clone: One end of the junction fails to match germline, which may point to a read error. V gene TRBV6-2 or TRBV6-3 combines with J gene TRBJ2-7; a weak D match, TRBD2 (6 bases). The CDR3 runs to 16 residues. The germline V gene has CDR1 MNHEY and CDR2 SVGEGT. The CDR3 DNA reads TGTGCCAGCACTTACGCTCGGGACTCAACCCGCTACGAGCAGTACTTC. It specifies CASTYARDSTRYEQYF.

The rearrangement links TRBV5-4 to TRBJ2-5; no clear D gene. The CDR3 runs 15 residues. Germline V gene data show CDR1 as SGHNT and CDR2 as YYREEE (reference sequence). The V end was cut by 2 bases, the J end by 0 bases, with 11 bases between. This CDR3 is CASSFPGSYQETQYF. The DNA of the CDR3 is TGTGCCAGCAGCTTCCCCGGGTCTTACCAAGAGACCCAGTACTTC.

The CDR3 DNA reads as TGTGCCAGCAGCTTAGTGTGGCGGGAGGTAGCCAAAAACATTCAGTACTTC. Its translation: CASSLVWREVAKNIQYF. The chain couples TRBV7-9 to TRBJ2-4; 8 bases match TRBD2. The CDR3 consists of 17 residues. Losses at the gene ends were 1 base for V and 0 bases for J; bases not matched to a gene: 5. Germline V gene lookup returns CDR1 SEHNR and CDR2 FQNEAQ (reference sequence). Combining the CDR3 with reference TRBV7-9 and TRBJ2-4 gives the whole variable domain DTGVSQNPRHKITKRGQNVTFRCDPISEHNRLYWYRQTLGQGPEFLTYFQNEAQLEKSRLLSDRFSAERPKGSFSTLEIQRTEQGDSAMYLCASSLVWREVAKNIQYFGAGTRLSVL.

The chain links TRBV5-1 to TRBJ2-7, with D possibly TRBD2 on 6 matching bases. CDR1 SGHRS and CDR2 YFSETQ come from the germline V gene. V was clipped by 5 bases and J by 3 bases, with 15 bases between them. The length of the CDR3 is 14 residues. The CDR3 protein is CASSGQGLIYEQYF. The CDR3, as DNA: TGCGCCAGCAGTGGTCAGGGACTTATCTACGAGCAGTACTTC.

V is TRBV27 and J is TRBJ2-4; 11 nucleotides match TRBD2. The CDR3 spans 15 residues. The germline gives CDR1 MNHEY, CDR2 SMNVEV (reference sequence). The V gene end was trimmed by 4 bases and the J gene end by 7 bases; junction bases not matched to a gene: 6. The CDR3 DNA sequence: TGTGCCAGCAGTTCGGGACTAGCGGTTCCGAACATTCAGTACTTC. Encoded protein: CASSSGLAVPNIQYF.

The chain combines TRBV6-5 with TRBJ1-2, with D tentatively TRBD1 (6 bases). This CDR3 contains 14 residues. Trimming stripped 5 bases from V and 3 bases from J, with 13 bases between. The V gene's germline CDR1 is MNHEY and CDR2 SVGAGI. The CDR3 sequence: CASSPGQFYYGYTF. The CDR3 DNA is TGTGCCAGCAGTCCCGGACAGTTCTACTATGGCTACACCTTC.

The rearrangement uses TRBV19 and TRBJ2-5; D is perhaps TRBD2 (5 bases). Germline loops: CDR1 LNHDA, CDR2 SQIVND (reference sequence). Trimming took off 8 bases at V and 1 base at J, with 20 bases between the two ends. The CDR3 contains 16 residues. CDR3 sequence (DNA): TGTGCCAGTTCGAACCCCCGAGAGGGAGCCCAAGAGACCCAGTACTTC. Its protein is CASSNPREGAQETQYF.

The chain couples TRBV4-1 to TRBJ1-5; 11 nucleotides match TRBD1. From germline, CDR1 is MGHRA and CDR2 YSYEKL. This CDR3 comprises 16 residues. V was clipped by 4 bases and J by 8 bases; unmatched bases: 10. The CDR3 spells CASSLGQGAPIEPQHF. CDR3 DNA sequence: TGCGCCAGCAGCCTTGGACAGGGGGCTCCTATAGAGCCCCAGCATTTT.

The genes are TRBV29-1 and TRBJ2-1; possible D gene TRBD2, 5 bases. Trimming removed 7 bases at V and 6 bases at J, with 19 bases between. This CDR3 comprises 14 residues. Germline lookup yields CDR1 SQVTM and CDR2 ANQGSEA. The CDR3 coding sequence is TGCAGCGCTGGCGAACGGAGGAGTCGCAATGAGCAGTTCTTC. The encoded protein is CSAGERRSRNEQFF.

The rearrangement links TRBV4-3 to TRBJ2-5; unclear D gene. Germline V gene sequence: CDR1 LGHNA, CDR2 YSLEER. There are 15 residues in the CDR3. The V gene lost 2 bases and the J gene lost 1 base, with 11 bases spanning the gap. CDR3 residues: CASSQTYVVQETQYF. The CDR3 DNA follows: TGCGCCAGCAGCCAAACTTACGTTGTCCAAGAGACCCAGTACTTC.